This T cell receptor (beta chain) was identified in a study of a mutant IDH1 vaccine in newly diagnosed glioma. Study at large: Receipt of radiotherapy, temozolomide, or both preceded the study, and most received both. Whole-study results and caveats: Seemingly, pseudoprogression had no relation to changes in the top peripheral T cell clonotypes. Vaccination elicited immune responses in approximately 93% of patients.

In germline, CDR1 is SGHTA, CDR2 FQGNSA. CDR3 length: 14 amino acids. V was cut by 5 bases and J by 1 base, with 8 bases left in between. Noted time point: baseline, week 1 (first vaccination visit). Treatment here: pre-vaccination baseline after standard-of-care therapy. Donors' newly diagnosed IDH1-mutant WHO grade 3 or 4 astrocytomas lacked nuclear ATRX. Points on this clone: The antigen remains undetermined.

Profiling relied on immunoSEQ multiplex PCR, and the TCRdb table lists in-frame clones only, not all of them. The sample has about 96,000 clones, roughly 77% seen once. This clonotype was obtained from a man aged 35 to 55 with glioma. The source material was PBMCs, sampled from a glioma patient treated with radiotherapy, temozolomide or both. V is TRBV7-2 and J is TRBJ2-2; the D is unclear. CDR3 DNA sequence: TGTGCCAGCAGCGCCCACCTGAACACCGGGGAGCTGTTTTTT. This gives the protein CASSAHLNTGELFF.